The entry below gives a single T cell receptor (beta chain) sequence along with its context. It has no known antigen specificity. Qualities for individual bases were not recorded, and no much larger clone is one base off. The thymus tissue came from surgical resects taken out during corrective cardiac surgery. The donors were immunologically healthy infants in Finland who had open corrective cardiac surgery for congenital heart defects. After being mechanically released from the tissue, thymocytes were kept at -70 degrees C in pellets of about 8.5-32 million cells. A QIAsymphony instrument was used to extract genomic DNA from frozen cell pellets. The sample originates from a study of human thymus T cells (dated by TCRdb to the early 2020s). Study-level background: The study used roughly eight infant thymus samples plus four related peripheral blood samples to characterize TCR alpha and beta repertoires. Donor ages ranging from about 7 to 250 days were recorded, and five to seven male and two female infants were included in the cohort. What the work shows at the level of the full study, not this receptor alone: According to the related research, thymic TCR repertoires were highly overlapping among unrelated individuals. Thymus samples yielded on average roughly 790,000 unique TCRB clonotypes, compared with 65,000 to 100,000 from blood samples. Biased V and J gene segment usage appeared to be present in both thymic and peripheral blood repertoires.

The immunoSEQ multiplex PCR assay was used to amplify the TCRB and TCRAD loci from a standardized quantity of quality-controlled genomic DNA. The amplicons spanned the V(D)J region and were long enough to cover the CDR3 and allow V and J genes to be identified. Amplicon sequencing was performed on an Illumina platform through the commercial immunoSEQ service. The original pipeline was this. Primer bias and sequencing errors were corrected as previously described, and TCRAD and TCRB definitions were based on the IMGT database. Repertoires were analysed with immunoSEQ Analyzer 3.0 and VDJTools, covering basic statistics, V/J segment usage, diversity estimates, rarefaction and pairwise overlap. To estimate diversity, the Chao1, ChaoE, Efron-Thisted, Shannon and inverse Simpson indices were applied, and diversity was also estimated on datasets down-sampled to the smallest sample. For repertoire overlap, CDR3 nucleotide sequence, V gene and J gene had to match strictly, and clustering was done by Jaccard-based multidimensional scaling. This immuneACCESS table, as held by TCRdb, lists in-frame sequences with V and J called but not all clones. Of the missing ones, under half trace to an unresolved V gene in checked studies; the others have no known cause. The D gene and trimming were derived from the DNA, and the V and J assignments and clone size from that table. The sample table lists about 130,000 clones, around 95% of them with a count of one. Around 0.025% of the sample comes from the top ten.

The CDR3 has 17 amino acids, counting the end cysteine and phenylalanine. Kept here is only the CDR3 DNA, which spans 51 bases and is read in frame from base 1. Trimming leaves V shorter by 5 bases and J shorter by 0 bases, with the junction holding 7 bases beyond the gene matches. Reading the germline V gene gives CDR1 SGHTA and CDR2 FQGNSA. Sequenced input: thymus tissue. This sequence was found in a boy younger than two with a congenital heart defect but otherwise immunologically healthy. The chain employs TRBV7-2 and TRBJ2-7; TRBD2 matches 13 bases in the middle. The CDR3 protein sequence reads: CASSPPTSGGSSYEQYF. The DNA reads TGTGCCAGCAGCCCCCCGACTAGCGGGGGGAGCTCCTACGAGCAGTACTTC.